Each of the 26 T cell receptor beta chains below was sequenced from the same sample in a study of blood T cell repertoires in COVID-19. The protocol was immunoSEQ multiplex PCR, while the TCRdb copy is restricted to in-frame clones and leaves out a portion. The sample has 200,000 to 250,000 clones, roughly 82% seen once. The sequenced sample consisted of peripheral blood. The origin of the receptors is a man older than 75 with acute or convalescent COVID-19.

The chain couples TRBV24-1 to TRBJ1-2; 11 bases match TRBD1. The CDR3 is made up of 13 amino acids. The germline V gene has CDR1 KGHDR and CDR2 SFDVKD. The trim removed 9 bases at V and 7 bases at J, leaving 6 bases unmatched. The CDR3 region is CATSKDRGPGYTF. The CDR3, as DNA: TGTGCCACCTCTAAGGACAGGGGGCCTGGCTACACCTTC.

This clone occurred a few times. The chain joins TRBV11-1 to TRBJ1-1, with D hard to call. V was clipped by 5 bases and J by 0 bases, with 10 bases between them. Per germline, CDR1 SGHAT and CDR2 FQDESV (reference sequence). The CDR3 is 14 amino acids. The CDR3 region is CASSQRYMNTEAFF. CDR3 nucleotides: TGTGCCAGCAGCCAGCGATATATGAACACTGAAGCTTTCTTT.

The gene calls are TRBV18 and TRBJ1-5; D is undetermined. Trimming cost V 3 bases and J 4 bases, with 13 bases left between them. CDR3 length equals 15 residues. CDR1 and CDR2 (germline): KGHSH, LQKENI. CDR3 nucleotides: TGTGCCAGCTCACCGCCAAACGGGGATAATCAGCCCCAGCATTTT. Translating gives CASSPPNGDNQPQHF.

CDR3 bases: TGTGCCAGCAGCCAAGGGACAGGGGGCTTCAATGAGCAGTTCTTC. It encodes CASSQGTGGFNEQFF. The chain is built from TRBV11-1 and TRBJ2-1, with TRBD1 identical over 12 bases. Trimming cost V 5 bases and J 6 bases; bases outside gene matches: 5. Looked up from germline, CDR1 is SGHAT and CDR2 is FQDESV (reference sequence). There are 15 residues in the CDR3. Together with reference TRBV11-1 and TRBJ2-1, the CDR3 gives the full variable domain: EAEVAQSPRYKITEKSQAVAFWCDPISGHATLYWYRQILGQGPELLVQFQDESVVDDSQLPKDRFSAERLKGVDSTLKIQPAELGDSAMYLCASSQGTGGFNEQFFGPGTRLTVL.

The chain combines TRBV28 with TRBJ1-5; D remains ambiguous. CDR1 and CDR2 (germline): MDHEN, SYDVKM. The CDR3 extends over 18 amino acids. V shed 3 bases and J shed 0 bases, with 18 bases lying between them. This CDR3 is CASSFPLFPTASNQPQHF. The DNA of the CDR3 is TGTGCCAGCAGTTTCCCTCTTTTCCCCACAGCTAGCAATCAGCCCCAGCATTTT.

Written as DNA, the CDR3 is TGTGCCAGCAGACCAGCCGGGGGCGAGCAGTACTTC. As protein: CASRPAGGEQYF. The rearrangement uses TRBV3-1 (or the pseudogene TRBV3-2) and TRBJ2-7; D perhaps matches TRBD2 (6 bases). Per the germline V gene, CDR1 is LGHDT and CDR2 is YNNKEL (reference sequence). This CDR3 has 12 amino acids. V was pared by 6 bases and J by 6 bases, with 12 bases between.

The V call is TRBV7-9, the J call TRBJ2-5; D may be TRBD1 (5 bases). Trimming took 1 base from V and 6 from J, leaving 6 bases between them. The germline gives CDR1 SEHNR, CDR2 FQNEAQ (reference sequence). The CDR3 covers 12 residues. The CDR3 reads CASSLVGQTQYF. The CDR3 coding sequence is TGTGCCAGCAGCTTAGTGGGGCAGACCCAGTACTTC.

The rearrangement links TRBV6-2 or TRBV6-3 to TRBJ1-5; no clear D. V lost 3 bases, J lost 10 bases, and 13 bases lay in between. Germline values: CDR1 MNHEY, CDR2 SVGEGT. CDR3 length: 13 residues. The CDR3 DNA sequence: TGTGCCAGCAGTTATGGAGGCTCTTTACCCCAGCATTTT. It translates to CASSYGGSLPQHF.

This chain connects TRBV18 to TRBJ2-3, with 7 bases fitting TRBD1. The CDR3 runs 14 residues. Germline lookup yields CDR1 KGHSH and CDR2 LQKENI. Trimming removed 3 bases from V and 4 bases from J; junction bases left unmatched: 4. CDR3 DNA sequence: TGTGCCAGCTCACCGGGACAGACCGCAGATACGCAGTATTTT. Translation: CASSPGQTADTQYF.

V and J are TRBV3-1 (or the pseudogene TRBV3-2) and TRBJ2-7; TRBD1 matches at 9 bases. The V segment lost 0 bases and the J segment 2 bases; nucleotides outside the gene matches: 5. In germline, CDR1 is LGHDT, CDR2 YNNKEL (reference sequence). There are 16 residues in the CDR3. Here the CDR3 DNA reads TGTGCCAGCAGCCAAGATATGACAGGGGGTCCCTACGAGCAGTACTTC. Translating it yields CASSQDMTGGPYEQYF.

The chain is built from TRBV28 and TRBJ1-5; D not certain. V was cut by 2 bases and J by 8 bases, with 10 bases left in between. The CDR3 loop spans 13 amino acids. Germline lookup yields CDR1 MDHEN and CDR2 SYDVKM. CDR3 sequence (DNA): TGTGCCAGCAGTTTACCCTCTATGGAGCCCCAGCATTTT. This codes for CASSLPSMEPQHF.

The rearrangement links TRBV9 to TRBJ2-6; no firm D call. The CDR3 covers 18 residues. Trimming left V 1 base short and J 0 bases short, with 14 bases between. Germline V gene data show CDR1 as SGDLS and CDR2 as YYNGEE. The CDR3: CASSVLPLQSSGANVLTF. CDR3 sequence (DNA): TGTGCCAGCAGCGTACTCCCCCTACAGAGCTCTGGGGCCAACGTCCTGACTTTC.

V gene TRBV5-1 combines with J gene TRBJ2-1; 8 bases are shared with TRBD1. The V segment lost 3 bases and the J segment 5 bases; nucleotides outside the gene matches: 7. CDR1 is SGHRS and CDR2 is YFSETQ in the germline V gene. CDR3 length: 15 residues. The CDR3 loop is CASSSGTGSNNEQFF. The CDR3 nucleotides read TGCGCCAGCAGCTCGGGGACAGGCTCGAACAATGAGCAGTTCTTC.

This clone was found once. Additional DNA sequences in this sample encode the identical CDR3. The chain carries TRBV2 and TRBJ1-5, with TRBD1 identical over 7 bases. This CDR3 contains 14 residues. CDR1 and CDR2 from the germline V gene are SNHLY and FYNNEI. The junction had 6 bases not matched to a gene; V was cut back by 6 bases and J by 4 bases. CDR3 protein: CASRTGQKNQPQHF. The CDR3 nucleotides are TGTGCCAGCAGAACGGGACAGAAGAATCAGCCCCAGCATTTT.

CDR3 coding DNA: TGTGCCAGCTCACCCCTACCGCTGCGGGCCGGCGAGCAGTACTTC. It codes for CASSPLPLRAGEQYF. The chain has TRBV18 and TRBJ2-7, with D tentatively TRBD2 (5 bases). Germline CDR1 KGHSH, CDR2 LQKENI. The CDR3 runs 15 residues. Trimming pared 3 bases from V and 6 bases from J, leaving 18 bases between.

The chain combines TRBV5-4 with TRBJ2-3; 10 bases line up with TRBD2. J lost 5 bases, V lost 3 bases, and 9 bases had no gene match. The germline gives CDR1 SGHNT, CDR2 YYREEE (reference sequence). CDR3 length equals 16 residues. The CDR3 coding sequence is TGTGCCAGCAGCTGGATAAGCGGGGGGGTTGAAGATACGCAGTATTTT. Translated: CASSWISGGVEDTQYF.

The chain uses TRBV3-1 (or the pseudogene TRBV3-2) and TRBJ2-2, with 8 bases aligning to TRBD1. The CDR3 consists of 13 residues. The J segment lost 8 bases and the V segment lost 5 bases, leaving 4 bases of the junction unmatched. Germline V gene lookup returns CDR1 LGHDT and CDR2 YNNKEL (reference sequence). The CDR3 DNA follows: TGTGCCAGCAGCTTGGACAGGGCAGGGGAGCTGTTTTTT. Protein sequence: CASSLDRAGELFF.

The genes are TRBV7-8 and TRBJ2-1, with D perhaps given as TRBD1 or TRBD2 (6 bases each). Trimming took 8 bases from V and 3 from J, leaving 17 bases between them. The CDR3 sequence is 15 residues long. Germline V lookup: CDR1 SGHVS, CDR2 FQNEAQ. The CDR3 nucleotides are TGTGCCAGCGGCCGAGGGGGGCCCCGCTACAATGAGCAGTTCTTC. Protein product: CASGRGGPRYNEQFF.

The chain combines TRBV6-5 with TRBJ2-7, with D perhaps matching TRBD1 (7 bases). Germline V gene data show CDR1 as MNHEY and CDR2 as SVGAGI. The CDR3 is 16 residues long. Trimming removed 0 bases at V and 3 bases at J, with 15 bases between. The CDR3 reads CASSYSQGGRIYEQYF. The CDR3 region has the DNA TGTGCCAGCAGTTACTCCCAGGGGGGACGTATCTACGAGCAGTACTTC.

The rearrangement uses TRBV6-5 and TRBJ1-3; 8 nucleotides line up with TRBD1. Germline CDR1 and CDR2: MNHEY and SVGAGI. The CDR3 loop spans 16 amino acids. The V and J ends lost 0 bases and 0 bases, in that order; junction bases with no gene match: 1. The CDR3 DNA reads as TGTGCCAGCAGTTACTCTGGACAGGGCTCTGGAAACACCATATATTTT. Translating it yields CASSYSGQGSGNTIYF.

The V gene is TRBV5-5, the J gene TRBJ2-3, with 8 positions matching TRBD1. J lost 6 bases, V lost 3 bases, and 3 bases had no gene match. CDR1 is SGHKS and CDR2 is YYEKEE in the germline V gene (reference sequence). The CDR3 extends over 13 amino acids. The CDR3 sequence: CASSSTGGDTQYF. CDR3 nucleotides: TGTGCCAGCAGCTCAACAGGGGGGGATACGCAGTATTTT.

V gene TRBV7-3 combines with J gene TRBJ2-6; no reliable D call. The V end was cut by 5 bases, the J end by 3 bases, with 8 bases between. CDR3 size: 14 residues. CDR1 SGHTA and CDR2 FQGTGA come from the germline V gene. The CDR3 DNA reads TGTGCCAGCAGCCCTCTTCTTGGGGCCAACGTCCTGACTTTC. Its protein product is CASSPLLGANVLTF.

V gene TRBV4-3 combines with J gene TRBJ2-5, with 9 bases aligning to TRBD1. This CDR3 region has 17 residues. The trim removed 4 bases at V and 3 bases at J, leaving 12 bases unmatched. Germline assignment: CDR1 LGHNA and CDR2 YSLEER. The CDR3 here is CASSPHLTGGSKETQYF. The CDR3 nucleotides are TGCGCCAGCAGCCCCCACCTGACAGGGGGGAGCAAAGAGACCCAGTACTTC.

J is TRBJ1-2 and V is TRBV28; TRBD1 agrees at 7 bases. Germline values: CDR1 MDHEN, CDR2 SYDVKM. The CDR3 contains 13 residues. Losses at the gene ends were 3 bases for V and 6 bases for J; bases not matched to a gene: 4. The CDR3: CASSLGQPHGYTF. CDR3 nucleotide sequence: TGTGCCAGCAGTTTGGGACAGCCCCATGGCTACACCTTC.

CDR3 protein: CASSVEYQETQYF. CDR3 nucleotide sequence: TGTGCCAGCAGTGTCGAGTACCAAGAGACCCAGTACTTC. The chain has TRBV2 and TRBJ2-5, with D unresolved. The V end was cut by 4 bases, the J end by 0 bases, with 6 bases between. The CDR3 contains 13 residues. Germline V CDR1 and CDR2: SNHLY, FYNNEI.

The chain joins TRBV19 to TRBJ1-5; D is possibly TRBD1 (5 bases). Trimming cost V 10 bases and J 2 bases, with 12 bases left between them. Germline V gene lookup returns CDR1 LNHDA and CDR2 SQIVND (reference sequence). The CDR3 loop spans 13 amino acids. The CDR3 reads CAMGGTGNQPQHF. The DNA for the CDR3 is TGTGCCATGGGGGGGACGGGCAATCAGCCCCAGCATTTT.